The rows below give T cell receptor beta chains drawn from one sample of a study of blood T cell repertoires in COVID-19. Profiling relied on immunoSEQ multiplex PCR, and the TCRdb table lists in-frame clones only, not all of them. The sample shows some 87,000 clones, about 79% of them seen only once. Sequencing was carried out using peripheral blood. These receptors all come from a human donor in a cohort sampled during active COVID-19. The CDR3 runs from the conserved cysteine through the conserved F or W. The D gene is left open where the match is weak. Only some rows state a clone size, as once, few, many or a class for expanded clones.

j_call v_call d_call clone_size cdr3_aa cdr3_nt
TRBJ2-1 TRBV6-6 TRBD2 - CASSLAGGSSYNEQFF TGTGCCAGCAGTCTAGCGGGGGGCAGCTCCTACAATGAGCAGTTCTTC
TRBJ2-7 TRBV21-1 - - CASSLGQGEQYF TGTGCCAGCAGCCTGGGACAGGGCGAGCAGTACTTC
TRBJ2-3 TRBV27 TRBD1 once CASSQGAEGTDTQYF TGTGCCAGCAGCCAGGGGGCTGAGGGGACAGATACGCAGTATTTT
TRBJ1-1 TRBV10-3 TRBD1 few CAIRDRVNTEAFF TGTGCCATCAGGGACAGGGTGAACACTGAAGCTTTCTTT
TRBJ1-1 TRBV28 TRBD1 - CASSPDRSSTEAFF TGTGCCAGCAGTCCGGACAGGTCGAGCACTGAAGCTTTCTTT
TRBJ2-1 TRBV7-9 TRBD2 - CASSSPTFSGRANEQFF TGTGCCAGCAGCTCGCCGACCTTTAGCGGGAGGGCCAATGAGCAGTTCTTC
TRBJ2-1 TRBV27 TRBD2 - CASTLMGGGYNEQFF TGTGCCAGCACCCTAATGGGGGGGGGATACAATGAGCAGTTCTTC
TRBJ2-1 TRBV5-1 - - CASSFHRAAYNEQFF TGCGCCAGCAGCTTTCACCGCGCGGCTTACAATGAGCAGTTCTTC
TRBJ2-1 TRBV5-1 - - CASTRGDEQFF TGCGCCAGCACCCGAGGCGATGAGCAGTTCTTC
TRBJ2-3 TRBV9 TRBD2 - CASSVGTSGTDTQYF TGTGCCAGCAGCGTAGGGACTAGCGGCACAGATACGCAGTATTTT
TRBJ1-1 TRBV2 - - CASSGLQGRAFF TGTGCCAGCAGTGGGTTACAGGGACGAGCTTTCTTT
TRBJ2-7 TRBV2 TRBD2 few CASRADFTTSVVLYEQYF TGTGCCAGCAGGGCCGATTTCACTACTAGCGTCGTACTCTACGAGCAGTACTTC
TRBJ1-1 TRBV10-2 - - CACNAGAATEAFF TGCGCCTGCAACGCGGGGGCAGCCACTGAAGCTTTCTTT
TRBJ2-5 TRBV15 TRBD1 - CATSLRTGEETQYF TGTGCCACCAGCCTCCGGACAGGGGAAGAGACCCAGTACTTC
TRBJ1-2 TRBV19 - few CASSDGFMAAYGYTF TGTGCCAGTAGTGACGGGTTCATGGCAGCCTATGGCTACACCTTC
TRBJ2-3 TRBV6-1 TRBD2 few CASSEIRLLAGPSDTQYF TGTGCCAGCAGTGAAATTAGGCTGCTAGCGGGGCCTTCAGATACGCAGTATTTT
TRBJ1-6 TRBV6-2/TRBV6-3 TRBD1 - CASSPDRDDNSPLHF TGTGCCAGCAGTCCCGACAGGGACGACAATTCACCCCTCCACTTT
TRBJ2-1 TRBV19 TRBD2 - CASSMSASGSFRFF TGTGCCAGTAGTATGTCGGCTAGCGGGAGTTTTAGGTTCTTC
TRBJ2-7 TRBV3-1/TRBV3-2 TRBD1 - CASSRTGGYEQYF TGTGCCAGCAGCCGAACAGGGGGATACGAGCAGTACTTC
TRBJ1-5 TRBV6-6 TRBD1 few CASSYPDRGGNQPQHF TGTGCCAGCAGTTACCCAGACAGGGGTGGCAATCAGCCCCAGCATTTT
TRBJ1-5 TRBV7-3 TRBD1 once CASSSSPYRGRIQPQHF TGTGCCAGCAGCTCTTCACCATACAGGGGGCGGATTCAGCCCCAGCATTTT
TRBJ2-1 TRBV9 - - CASSPGGPLYNEQFF TGTGCCAGCAGCCCAGGTGGCCCTCTCTACAATGAGCAGTTCTTC
TRBJ1-4 TRBV4-3 TRBD1 - CASSLHRDRVVFGEKLFF TGCGCCAGCAGCCTACACCGGGACAGGGTGGTGTTTGGTGAAAAACTGTTTTTT
TRBJ2-7 TRBV7-9 TRBD1 once CASSSTGGEYEQYF TGTGCCAGCAGCTCGACAGGGGGAGAGTACGAGCAGTACTTC
TRBJ1-3 TRBV6-5 - - CASSYGGNSGNTIYF TGTGCCAGCAGTTACGGGGGGAACTCTGGAAACACCATATATTTT
TRBJ1-1 TRBV6-5 - - CASSPPPPGEAFF TGTGCCAGCAGTCCCCCGCCCCCTGGCGAAGCTTTCTTT
TRBJ2-3 TRBV4-1 - - CASSQWSGLEGDTQYF TGCGCCAGCAGCCAGTGGAGCGGCCTGGAAGGAGATACGCAGTATTTT
TRBJ2-1 TRBV4-3 TRBD2 once CASSQLASGLASNEQFF TGCGCCAGCAGCCAACTCGCCTCGGGACTAGCGAGCAATGAGCAGTTCTTC
TRBJ2-3 TRBV29-1 - - CSVGLIPGTSTDTQYF TGCAGCGTTGGCCTAATCCCAGGGACTAGCACAGATACGCAGTATTTT
TRBJ1-2 TRBV2 TRBD1 - CASSPGGRGNYGYTF TGTGCCAGCAGCCCAGGGGGAAGAGGTAACTATGGCTACACCTTC
TRBJ2-5 TRBV19 TRBD2 - CASGLAGVGETQYF TGTGCCAGTGGACTAGCGGGAGTGGGAGAGACCCAGTACTTC
TRBJ1-5 TRBV30 - - CAWSARVLDQPQHF TGTGCCTGGAGTGCCAGGGTGCTCGATCAGCCCCAGCATTTT
TRBJ1-1 TRBV6-2/TRBV6-3 - - CASSYSEVTGYTEAFF TGTGCCAGCAGTTACTCGGAGGTAACGGGGTACACTGAAGCTTTCTTT
TRBJ1-6 TRBV19 - once CASGRTRSKKRTLHF TGTGCCAGTGGTCGGACACGATCTAAAAAGAGGACCCTCCACTTT
TRBJ2-1 TRBV7-9 - - CASSSDSHNEQFF TGTGCCAGCAGCTCGGACAGCCACAATGAGCAGTTCTTC
TRBJ2-7 TRBV5-6 TRBD1 - CASSRDRSHEQYF TGTGCCAGCAGCCGGGACAGGTCACACGAGCAGTACTTC
TRBJ2-1 TRBV24-1 TRBD1 - CATSDMTGPRGDSYNEQFF TGTGCCACCAGTGACATGACAGGGCCTCGGGGTGACTCCTACAATGAGCAGTTCTTC
TRBJ2-3 TRBV2 - - CAISPRAVTDTQYF TGTGCCATCTCACCCAGGGCGGTGACAGATACGCAGTATTTT
TRBJ2-5 TRBV9 - - CASSVRTEETQYF TGTGCCAGCAGCGTCAGGACAGAAGAGACCCAGTACTTC
TRBJ2-2 TRBV5-4 - - CASSSRVFTGELFF TGTGCCAGCAGCTCCAGGGTCTTCACCGGGGAGCTGTTTTTT
TRBJ2-1 TRBV3-1/TRBV3-2 TRBD2 - CASSLTSGSWKYNEQFF TGTGCCAGCAGCCTTACTAGCGGGAGTTGGAAATACAATGAGCAGTTCTTC
TRBJ2-3 TRBV30 - few CAWSVLGETDTQYF TGTGCCTGGAGTGTATTAGGGGAAACAGATACGCAGTATTTT
TRBJ1-1 TRBV4-1 - - CASSHSSSGNTEAFF TGCGCCAGCAGCCATTCCTCGTCAGGGAACACTGAAGCTTTCTTT
TRBJ1-6 TRBV7-6 TRBD1 - CASSVRKGDRSYNSPLHF TGTGCCAGCAGCGTTAGGAAGGGGGACAGGAGCTATAATTCACCCCTCCACTTT
TRBJ1-5 TRBV6-2/TRBV6-3 - - CASSTGQKNQPQHF TGTGCCAGCAGCACCGGACAGAAGAATCAGCCCCAGCATTTT
TRBJ2-5 TRBV6-5 TRBD2 - CASSYSGGSEETQYF TGTGCCAGCAGTTACTCTGGCGGGAGTGAGGAGACCCAGTACTTC
TRBJ2-7 TRBV11-1 TRBD1 - CASSPMDRGDYEQYF TGTGCCAGCAGCCCCATGGACAGGGGGGACTACGAGCAGTACTTC
TRBJ2-5 TRBV6-5 - - CASSYGGETQYF TGTGCCAGCAGTTACGGGGGGGAGACCCAGTACTTC
TRBJ2-2 TRBV29-1 - once CSVDVARTGELFF TGCAGCGTTGATGTAGCTCGCACCGGGGAGCTGTTTTTT
TRBJ2-7 TRBV6-1 - - CASSDGGGNEQYF TGTGCCAGCAGTGATGGTGGAGGGAACGAGCAGTACTTC